This T cell receptor (beta chain) came from a study of OX40 agonist ivuxolimab in advanced cancers. Turning to the overall study: Ivuxolimab was a fully human IgG2 agonistic monoclonal antibody targeting the costimulatory receptor OX40 (CD134). Intravenous ivuxolimab was administered to patients every 2 weeks at six dose levels: 0.01, 0.1, 0.3, 1.5, 3 and 10 mg/kg. In the dose-escalation cohort, around four fifths of patients were male, and the mean age was around 60 years with a range of about 20 to 80. Patients were allowed to have had prior anti-PD-1, anti-PD-L1 or anti-CTLA-4 therapy, and about 40% of the dose-escalation patients had been treated with checkpoint inhibitors. The paper reports the monotherapy dose-escalation portion (N of about 47 patients) of the phase I ivuxolimab trial. Of the roughly 51 patients in dose escalation, some 20 had hepatocellular carcinoma, roughly 15 had melanoma, 9 had renal cell carcinoma and 9 had head and neck cancer. The purpose of peripheral TCRbeta sequencing was to test whether ivuxolimab changed TCR sequence diversity and led to clonal T-cell expansion. Partial responses occurred in three dose-escalation patients, of whom one had hepatocellular carcinoma and two had cutaneous melanoma.

To sequence the TCRbeta CDR3 region, genomic DNA was isolated from the sorted cells. TCRbeta CDR3 regions were sequenced using the immunoSEQ Assay. The immuneACCESS repertoire file appears here via TCRdb, limited to in-frame rearrangements. These files lack a portion of the clones; in checked studies, under half of the deficit traces to unresolved V genes, and the cause of the others is not known. The sample yields approximately 21,000 clones; roughly 82% were counted once. The ten biggest clones cover 25% to 30% of the sample. Study-wide conclusions, independent of this receptor: Antigen specificity was not determined for the clonally expanded peripheral T cells. At doses of 0.1 to 3.0 mg/kg, clonal expansion of both CD4+ and CD8+ T cells in blood was seen between baseline and week 6. Low levels of normalized T-cell clonal expansion were also seen in some nonresponding patients. Partial responders in the 0.1-3.0 mg/kg groups had among the lowest normalized peripheral clonal expansion, especially among CD8+ T cells. After ivuxolimab, expanded clones were on average more numerous among CD8+ T cells than among CD4+ T cells.

With respect to this clone: No cognate antigen has been identified for it. No much larger clone exists at a distance of one base, and base qualities are not known.

CDR1 MNHEY and CDR2 SMNVEV are derived from the germline V gene (reference sequence). Trimming accounts for 5 bases at V and 2 bases at J, while the number of junction bases matched to no gene is 8. From the cysteine through the phenylalanine, the CDR3 covers 17 amino acids. Left in the record is the CDR3 DNA by itself, 51 bases read in frame from the first base. The trial excluded patients who had a history of autoimmune disease or were on systemic immunosuppression. Peripheral blood for TCR sequencing was collected from all dose cohorts at baseline, on cycle 4 day 1, and on cycle 7 day 1. Samples were obtained from an open-label, multicenter, first-in-human phase I dose-escalation trial of ivuxolimab. Adults with locally advanced or metastatic melanoma, renal cell carcinoma, hepatocellular carcinoma or head and neck squamous cell carcinoma were enrolled in the trial. Before TCR sequencing, CD4+ T cells and CD8+ T cells from peripheral blood were sorted into separate populations.

The sequence is built from TRBV27 and TRBJ1-6, with 8 middle bases fitting TRBD1. The receptor was isolated from an adult with an advanced solid tumor such as melanoma, head and neck, liver or kidney cancer. The sample consisted of CD4+ or CD8+ T cells sorted from blood, taken in a trial of the OX40 agonist ivuxolimab. The nucleotide sequence reads as follows: TGTGCCAGCAGTCCCAGGACAGGGAGGGCCTATAATTCACCCCTCCACTTT. It translates as CASSPRTGRAYNSPLHF.